This T cell receptor beta chain was recorded in a study of blood T cell repertoires in COVID-19 (dated by TCRdb to the early 2020s). For the study in its entirety: Samples covering the acute and convalescent phases of COVID-19 were provided by collaborators in the United States, Italy and Spain. The prospective study material was composed of cDNA or gDNA derived from T cells, B-cell-depleted T cells, or PBMCs. Subjects who had been exposed to COVID-19, were actively infected with it, or had recovered from it provided the deeply sampled blood TCRbeta repertoires that made up the dataset. The repertoires were released in a freely available public database meant as a resource for research on the immune response to SARS-CoV-2. The samples were drawn from the first 160 participants of the ongoing ImmuneRACE study and from 1,254 subjects provided by 6 global collaborators. The sample metadata nearly always contained a de-identified subject ID, COVID-19 status, age in years and sex. Where available, HLA class I and class II types were obtained from metadata supplied by the sample provider rather than from assay-based typing.

This clone was counted a single time. No cognate antigen has been identified for it. No per-base quality is available; no much larger clone lies one base away. On the study overall, not on this receptor specifically: The quantity of clinical and demographic metadata differed by source and by participant and was supplied without curation.

The germline V gene supplies CDR1 SGHRS and CDR2 YFSETQ. Reading from cysteine to phenylalanine, the CDR3 counts 13 amino acids. Left in the record is the CDR3 DNA by itself, 39 bases read in frame from the first base. V drops 3 bases and J drops 1 base, leaving 7 bases in between. TCRbeta CDR3 regions were amplified from genomic DNA by means of the immunoSEQ Assay, a bias-controlled multiplex PCR. Concerning the study's data processing: Nucleated cell counts per sample were estimated from amplification of reference gene primers within the assay. To quantify the absolute abundance of each unique TCRbeta CDR3 rearrangement, sequence reads were collapsed and filtered. For each sample, productive Simpson clonality was calculated as the square root of Simpson's diversity index over productive rearrangements. Not all clones reach the TCRdb copy of this immuneACCESS table, which keeps in-frame sequences only. Checked studies attribute under half of the gap to unresolved V genes and leave the rest unexplained. V, J and clone size are taken as reported in that table, and D and trimming were inferred from the DNA itself. The sample includes hundreds of thousands of clones, with 88% observed a single time. Jointly, the top ten make up approximately 7.4% of the sample.

One collaborating source in Seattle enrolled patients while the patients were actively infected and followed the patients over time throughout the course of disease. Collaborating institutions collected whole blood in K2EDTA tubes following their own protocols. For TCRbeta analysis, collaborators shipped samples in one of three forms: frozen whole blood, isolated PBMCs, or DNA extracted from either of those sample types. The origin of this receptor is a woman aged 70 to 79 with COVID-19, enrolled during active disease. Sequencing was performed on peripheral blood. Recombination linked TRBV5-1 to TRBJ1-1; a weak D assignment points to TRBD1 (6 bases agree). In nucleotides, the sequence is TGCGCCAGCAGCTCGACAGGGAACACTGAAGCTTTCTTT. The translation is CASSSTGNTEAFF.